The 8 T cell receptor beta chains below were found in one sample sequenced in a study of blood T cell repertoires in COVID-19. Produced via immunoSEQ multiplex PCR; TCRdb's table is partial and in-frame only. Of some 200,000 clones in the sample, 80% to 90% were seen once. Sequenced input: PBMCs or T cells enriched from blood (not recorded which). The receptor source for this set is a woman aged 18-35 years in a cohort exposed to, infected with or recovered from COVID-19 (not recorded which).

This chain links TRBV10-3 with TRBJ1-1; D unclear. This CDR3 has 11 amino acids. Trimming stripped 7 bases from V and 5 bases from J, with 8 bases between. Germline loops: CDR1 ENHRY, CDR2 SYGVKD. CDR3 amino acids: CAINDGTEAFF. CDR3 coding DNA: TGTGCCATCAATGACGGTACTGAAGCTTTCTTT.

This CDR3 reads CASTPDRDSYNEQFF. In nucleotides, the CDR3 is TGTGCCAGTACCCCGGACAGGGATTCATACAATGAGCAGTTCTTC. The chain combines TRBV19 with TRBJ2-1; 8 positions agree with TRBD1. The CDR3 spans 15 residues. Germline lookup yields CDR1 LNHDA and CDR2 SQIVND (reference sequence). The J segment lost 4 bases and the V segment lost 7 bases, leaving 9 bases of the junction unmatched.

The V and J genes are TRBV4-1 and TRBJ2-3; 11 nucleotides agree with TRBD2. Germline assignment: CDR1 MGHRA and CDR2 YSYEKL. CDR3 length equals 17 residues. V lost 0 bases, J lost 4 bases, and 6 bases stayed unmatched. CDR3 region: CASSQDSTSGSADTQYF. CDR3 DNA sequence: TGCGCCAGCAGCCAAGATAGTACTAGCGGGAGTGCAGATACGCAGTATTTT.

This clone was observed a single time. The chain carries TRBV6-4 and TRBJ2-1, with 9 bases fitting TRBD2. The CDR3 is 15 residues long. Looked up from germline, CDR1 is MRHNA and CDR2 is SNTAGT. Trimming took 2 bases from V and 7 from J; bases not matched to a gene: 6. CDR3 nucleotide sequence: TGTGCCAGCAGTGACCGTAGCGGGAGAGGGAATGAGCAGTTCTTC. It encodes CASSDRSGRGNEQFF.

This chain joins TRBV2 and TRBJ2-6, with D tentatively TRBD1 (6 bases). V lost 11 bases and J lost 0, with 17 bases in between. The CDR3 extends over 16 amino acids. Per germline, CDR1 SNHLY and CDR2 FYNNEI. CDR3 in amino acids: CACTGTLLSGANVLTF. DNA of the CDR3: TGTGCCTGCACCGGGACACTCCTCTCTGGGGCCAACGTCCTGACTTTC.

The genes are TRBV14 and TRBJ2-7; 7 nucleotides match TRBD1. CDR3 length: 18 amino acids. Germline loops: CDR1 SGHDN, CDR2 FVKESK. The ends lost 1 base at V and 0 bases at J; junction bases unmatched: 12. This CDR3 reads CASSQGLRTGKSSYEQYF. The CDR3 DNA sequence: TGTGCCAGCAGCCAAGGCCTTCGGACAGGCAAGAGCTCCTACGAGCAGTACTTC.

This chain links TRBV10-3 with TRBJ2-3; TRBD2 agrees at 8 bases. CDR1 is ENHRY and CDR2 is SYGVKD in the germline V gene. The CDR3 consists of 16 residues. V gave up 3 bases and J gave up 6 bases; unmatched junction bases: 11. Written as DNA, the CDR3 is TGTGCCATCAGTGATGGGACTAGGAGCCATTCCGATACGCAGTATTTT. Translation gives CAISDGTRSHSDTQYF.

In DNA form, the CDR3 reads TGTGCCAGCTCACCTCAGACCTCCGGGACAGGGTATTCACCCCTCCACTTT. It encodes CASSPQTSGTGYSPLHF. The rearrangement joins TRBV18 to TRBJ1-6; 9 nucleotides match TRBD1. J gave up 8 bases and V 3 bases, and 11 bases lay outside the gene matches. This CDR3 is 17 amino acids long. Germline assignment: CDR1 KGHSH and CDR2 LQKENI.